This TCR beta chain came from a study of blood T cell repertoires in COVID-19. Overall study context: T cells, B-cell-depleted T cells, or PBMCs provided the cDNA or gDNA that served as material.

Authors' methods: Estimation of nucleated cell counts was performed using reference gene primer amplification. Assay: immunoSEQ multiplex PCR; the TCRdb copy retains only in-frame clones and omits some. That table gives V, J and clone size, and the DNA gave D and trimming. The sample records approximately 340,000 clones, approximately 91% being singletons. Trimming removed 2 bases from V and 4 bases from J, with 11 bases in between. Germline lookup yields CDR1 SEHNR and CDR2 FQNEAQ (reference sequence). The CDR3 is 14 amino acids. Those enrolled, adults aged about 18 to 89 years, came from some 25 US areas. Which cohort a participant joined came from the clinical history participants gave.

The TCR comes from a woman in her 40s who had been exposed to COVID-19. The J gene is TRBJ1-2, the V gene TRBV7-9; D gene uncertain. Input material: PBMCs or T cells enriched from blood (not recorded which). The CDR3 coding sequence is TGTGCCAGCAGCTTATCATCAGCGTTCTATGGCTACACCTTC. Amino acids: CASSLSSAFYGYTF.